This T cell receptor (beta chain) originates from a study of blood T cell repertoires in COVID-19. Study summary: Spain, Italy and the United States supplied samples that represented acute and convalescent COVID-19. T cells, B-cell-depleted T cells, or PBMCs provided the cDNA or gDNA that served as material.

The CDR3 has 17 residues. Trimming took 0 bases from V and 0 from J, leaving 13 bases between them. Germline V gene data show CDR1 as SGHDN and CDR2 as FVKESK. Per the original data handling: Reference gene primer amplification gave estimated nucleated cell counts. Measured with immunoSEQ multiplex PCR; TCRdb has only the in-frame clones, and not every one. From that table come the V and J calls and clone size; the DNA was used to work out D and trimming. The table lists over 110,000 clones, roughly 86% of them singletons, with approximately 1.8% in the top ten. This sequence was found in a man between 65 and 85 years old with acute or convalescent COVID-19. Sequencing was done on a sample of peripheral blood. The rearrangement uses TRBV14 and TRBJ2-3; D perhaps matches TRBD2 (6 bases). The CDR3 spells CASSQDGVTRSTDTQYF. CDR3 bases: TGTGCCAGCAGCCAAGATGGTGTGACTAGGAGCACAGATACGCAGTATTTT.